A selection of T cell receptor beta chains follows, all from one sample in a study of molecular identifiers for immune sequencing clone quantification. TCRdb redid the calling of the PCR reads with MiXCR, one entry per CDR3 protein. This table has over 600,000 distinct CDR3 sequences, about 20% appearing once. The material sequenced was naive CD8+ T cells from blood, with Jurkat cell RNA spiked in. These receptors all come from a human donor in good health. Some libraries in this study had Jurkat cell RNA spiked in. Both conserved end residues are part of each CDR3. A D gene is named only where the DNA matches it firmly. Clone size, where shown, is once, few, many, or a class for clones that have expanded.

abundance	j_gene	d_gene	v_gene	CDR3aa	CDR3nt
few	TRBJ1-5	TRBD1	TRBV24-1	CATSGGTGGRAYQPQHF	TGTGCCACCAGTGGCGGGACAGGGGGCCGGGCGTATCAGCCCCAGCATTTT
many	TRBJ1-5	NA	TRBV16	CASSQSALGNQPQHF	TGTGCCAGCAGCCAATCGGCGTTGGGCAATCAGCCCCAGCATTTT
many	TRBJ2-3	NA	TRBV4-3	CASSHAGGRSQYF	TGCGCCAGCAGCCACGCTGGGGGTAGATCGCAGTATTTT
NA	TRBJ1-2	NA	TRBV6-5	CASSYSKGGCGYTF	TGTGCCAGCAGTTACTCGAAGGGGGGCTGTGGCTACACCTTC
many	TRBJ2-3	NA	TRBV12-3/TRBV12-4	CASSPLFSGDPDTQYF	TGTGCCAGCAGTCCCCTTTTCTCAGGGGATCCAGATACGCAGTATTTT
once	TRBJ2-3	TRBD2	TRBV19	CASSIVLAGTSDTQCF	TGTGCCAGTAGTATCGTACTAGCGGGAACTTCAGATACGCAGTGTTTT
many	TRBJ1-4	NA	TRBV2	CASSEEGSGNEKLFF	TGTGCCAGCAGTGAAGAGGGGTCAGGGAATGAAAAACTGTTTTTT
NA	TRBJ1-5	NA	TRBV28	CAGSLVMTVVSNQPQHF	TGTGCCGGCAGTTTGGTCATGACAGTAGTAAGCAATCAGCCCCAGCATTTT
many	TRBJ2-5	NA	TRBV5-4	CASSFQTQETQYF	TGTGCCAGCAGCTTCCAGACCCAAGAGACCCAGTACTTC
few	TRBJ1-5	NA	TRBV19	CASSMYSSNQPQHF	TGTGCCAGTAGTATGTACAGTAGCAATCAGCCCCAGCATTTT
many	TRBJ2-5	TRBD2	TRBV25-1	CASRQAGVKETQYF	TGTGCCAGCAGACAGGCGGGAGTTAAAGAGACCCAGTACTTC
many	TRBJ1-4	NA	TRBV4-3	CASSQGQRDEKLFF	TGCGCCAGCAGCCAAGGACAGAGGGATGAAAAACTGTTTTTT
many	TRBJ2-3	TRBD2	TRBV9	CASSGTSGHSTDTQYF	TGTGCCAGCAGCGGAACTAGCGGCCATAGCACAGATACGCAGTATTTT
many	TRBJ2-7	NA	TRBV20-1	CSASGGTYEQYF	TGCAGTGCTAGCGGGGGCACCTACGAGCAGTACTTC
many	TRBJ2-1	TRBD2	TRBV7-2	CASSLLAVSYNEQFF	TGTGCCAGCAGCTTACTAGCGGTCTCCTACAATGAGCAGTTCTTC
few	TRBJ2-3	NA	TRBV19	CASSITGYSYTDTQYF	TGTGCCAGTAGTATCACAGGGTATTCCTACACAGATACGCAGTATTTT
many	TRBJ2-1	NA	TRBV7-8	CASSSDSGSSRNEQFF	TGTGCCAGCAGCTCAGATTCCGGCTCCTCCCGGAATGAGCAGTTCTTC
NA	TRBJ2-1	TRBD2	TRBV29-1	CSVPSSGEQFF	TGCAGCGTTCCCTCTAGCGGAGAGCAGTTCTTC
many	TRBJ2-7	NA	TRBV9	CASSVVLGPPGEQYF	TGTGCCAGCAGCGTAGTTCTGGGACCGCCTGGGGAGCAGTACTTC
many	TRBJ2-7	NA	TRBV5-1	CASSLAGNGYYEQYF	TGCGCCAGCAGCTTGGCCGGGAACGGGTACTACGAGCAGTACTTC
many	TRBJ2-3	NA	TRBV7-2	CASSRRGRHQSTDTQYF	TGTGCCAGCAGCAGGCGAGGCCGACACCAGAGCACAGATACGCAGTATTTT
NA	TRBJ2-7	TRBD2	TRBV6-5	CASSPIGGSNEQYF	TGTGCCAGCAGTCCGATCGGGGGGTCCAACGAGCAGTACTTC
few	TRBJ2-7	NA	TRBV9	CASSVVETARSYEQYF	TGTGCCAGCAGCGTAGTTGAGACAGCAAGATCCTACGAGCAGTACTTC
many	TRBJ1-5	NA	TRBV19	CASSIGAGLSQPQHF	TGTGCCAGTAGTATAGGGGCAGGGTTAAGTCAGCCCCAGCATTTT
many	TRBJ2-1	TRBD2	TRBV20-1	CSAQGTSGMINEQFF	TGCAGTGCTCAGGGGACTAGCGGGATGATCAATGAGCAGTTCTTC
many	TRBJ2-7	NA	TRBV9	CASSVGGESSYEQYF	TGTGCCAGCAGCGTAGGCGGAGAAAGCTCCTACGAGCAGTACTTC
few	TRBJ2-7	TRBD2	TRBV27	CASSPGTRASYEQYF	TGTGCCAGCAGTCCCGGGACTAGAGCTTCCTACGAGCAGTACTTC
many	TRBJ1-5	NA	TRBV24-1	CATSPQGYNQPQHF	TGTGCCACCAGTCCCCAGGGATACAATCAGCCCCAGCATTTT
many	TRBJ2-7	NA	TRBV25-1	CASSEGGFEQYF	TGTGCCAGCAGTGAAGGGGGCTTCGAGCAGTACTTC
NA	TRBJ1-5	NA	TRBV27	CASSSSRTGNQPQHF	TGTGCCAGCAGTTCATCCCGGACAGGCAATCAGCCCCAGCATTTT
many	TRBJ2-3	NA	TRBV6-5	CASSLKASGADTQYF	TGTGCCAGCAGCCTAAAGGCCTCAGGGGCAGATACGCAGTATTTT
few	TRBJ2-7	TRBD2	TRBV9	CASSGGGLGSYEQYF	TGTGCCAGCAGCGGAGGGGGACTAGGATCTTACGAGCAGTACTTC
many	TRBJ2-3	NA	TRBV6-6	CASSYSDSSTDTQYF	TGTGCCAGCAGTTACTCGGACAGCTCCACAGATACGCAGTATTTT
NA	TRBJ2-2	NA	TRBV12-3/TRBV12-4	CASSAGGSGELFF	TGTGCCAGCAGTGCCGGGGGATCCGGGGAGCTGTTTTTT
many	TRBJ2-7	NA	TRBV2	CASTETDFYEQYF	TGTGCCAGCACTGAGACAGACTTTTACGAGCAGTACTTC
many	TRBJ2-3	NA	TRBV5-6	CASTHWARTDTQYF	TGTGCCAGCACCCATTGGGCCCGCACAGATACGCAGTATTTT
NA	TRBJ2-1	NA	TRBV24-1	CATSLGYNEQFF	TGTGCCACCAGTCTAGGCTACAATGAGCAGTTCTTC
NA	TRBJ2-7	TRBD2	TRBV13	CASSPPTSGGAWEQYF	TGTGCCAGCAGCCCACCAACTAGCGGGGGGGCGTGGGAGCAGTACTTC
many	TRBJ2-4	TRBD2	TRBV6-1	CASSEAQSGIYIQYF	TGTGCCAGCAGTGAAGCGCAGAGCGGGATTTACATTCAGTACTTC
many	TRBJ2-5	NA	TRBV6-2/TRBV6-3	CASSWGGQFQETQYF	TGTGCCAGCAGTTGGGGAGGACAGTTCCAGGAGACCCAGTACTTC
many	TRBJ2-5	NA	TRBV9	CASSVEPQETQYF	TGTGCCAGCAGCGTAGAACCACAAGAGACCCAGTACTTC
many	TRBJ2-5	NA	TRBV14	CASSQDGMEGTQYF	TGTGCCAGCAGCCAAGACGGGATGGAGGGGACCCAGTACTTC
many	TRBJ2-1	NA	TRBV24-1	CATGTRNEQFF	TGTGCCACCGGGACCCGAAATGAGCAGTTCTTC
few	TRBJ2-1	NA	TRBV19	CASTDGGADEQFF	TGTGCCAGTACCGATGGGGGGGCCGATGAGCAGTTCTTC
many	TRBJ2-3	NA	TRBV2	CASSEDTDTQYF	TGTGCCAGCAGTGAAGACACAGATACGCAGTATTTT
many	TRBJ2-7	TRBD1	TRBV19	CASSPRTGGRYEQYF	TGTGCCAGTAGTCCACGGACAGGGGGCCGCTACGAGCAGTACTTC
NA	TRBJ2-2	NA	TRBV7-9	CASSFLQGATGKLFF	TGTGCCAGCAGCTTTTTACAGGGTGCCACCGGGAAGCTGTTTTTT
many	TRBJ2-3	TRBD2	TRBV28	CASSFRTVLAGVLADTQYF	TGTGCCAGCAGTTTTAGGACCGTCCTAGCGGGAGTCCTGGCAGATACGCAGTATTTT
once	TRBJ2-1	NA	TRBV6-5	CASSYGSIYNEQFF	TGTGCCAGCAGTTACGGCAGTATATACAATGAGCAGTTCTTC
few	TRBJ2-2	NA	TRBV30	CALTGVAGELFF	TGTGCCTTGACCGGGGTGGCCGGGGAGCTGTTTTTT
NA	TRBJ2-7	TRBD1	TRBV6-1	CASSEVGTGVYEQYF	TGTGCCAGCAGTGAAGTAGGGACAGGGGTCTACGAGCAGTACTTC
many	TRBJ1-5	NA	TRBV19	CASTGSNQPQHF	TGTGCCAGTACGGGGAGCAATCAGCCCCAGCATTTT
many	TRBJ1-6	NA	TRBV7-9	CASSSTQHGLSSSPLHF	TGTGCCAGCAGCTCCACACAACATGGATTAAGCTCTTCACCCCTCCACTTT
many	TRBJ2-7	TRBD1	TRBV6-5	CASSYSNPGGPSEQYF	TGTGCCAGCAGTTACTCGAATCCAGGGGGCCCGTCCGAGCAGTACTTC
few	TRBJ2-7	NA	TRBV9	CASSVASGEAYEQYF	TGTGCCAGCAGCGTAGCTTCTGGGGAGGCCTACGAGCAGTACTTC